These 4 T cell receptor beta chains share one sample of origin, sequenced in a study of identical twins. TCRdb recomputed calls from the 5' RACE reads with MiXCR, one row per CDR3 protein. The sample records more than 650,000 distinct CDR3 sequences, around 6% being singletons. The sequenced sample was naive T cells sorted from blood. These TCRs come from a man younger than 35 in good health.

In DNA, the CDR3 is TGCGCCAGCAGCCCGGGCGTGGGGAGCTCCTACAATGAGCAGTTCTTC. Amino acid sequence: CASSPGVGSSYNEQFF. The V gene is TRBV5-1, the J gene TRBJ2-1, with D possibly being TRBD2 (5 bases). The CDR3 is 16 amino acids. The germline V gene encodes CDR1 SGHRS and CDR2 YFSETQ. The V end was cut by 4 bases, the J end by 0 bases, with 14 bases between.

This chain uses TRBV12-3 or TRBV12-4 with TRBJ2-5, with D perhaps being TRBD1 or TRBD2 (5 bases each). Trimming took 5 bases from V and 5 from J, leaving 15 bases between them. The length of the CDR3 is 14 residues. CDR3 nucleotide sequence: TGTGCCAGCAGTGATGTGGGGGTGGCGGAGACCCAGTACTTC. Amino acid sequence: CASSDVGVAETQYF.

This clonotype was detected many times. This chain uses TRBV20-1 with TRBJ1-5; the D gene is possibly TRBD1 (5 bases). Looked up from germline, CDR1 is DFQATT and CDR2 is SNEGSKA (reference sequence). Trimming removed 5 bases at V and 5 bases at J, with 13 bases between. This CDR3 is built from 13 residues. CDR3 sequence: CSAGAGEHQPQHF. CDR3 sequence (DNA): TGCAGTGCTGGGGCCGGGGAGCATCAGCCCCAGCATTTT.

For the CDR3, the DNA is TGTGCCAGCAGACCGGTAGAGGGACAGGGGTACAATGAGCAGTTCTTC. Protein: CASRPVEGQGYNEQFF. J is TRBJ2-1 and V is TRBV6-2 or TRBV6-3, with TRBD1 identical over 10 bases. This CDR3 is 16 amino acids long. V gave up 6 bases and J gave up 4 bases; unmatched junction bases: 9. Germline V lookup: CDR1 MNHEY, CDR2 SVGEGT.